The present entry profiles one TCR beta chain with its context. The data derive from a study of a mutant IDH1 vaccine in newly diagnosed glioma. Across the study: Of the patients given treatment, roughly 60% were male and approximately 38% were female, and a mean age of around 38 years was recorded. Patients got radiotherapy, temozolomide, or both beforehand, and most got both.

CDR1 and CDR2 from the germline V gene are DFQATT and SNEGSKA (reference sequence). This CDR3 has 11 residues. TCRdb keeps only in-frame clones here, not all; method: immunoSEQ multiplex PCR. The sample has 45,000 to 70,000 clones, 75% to 95% seen once. Time point noted: baseline, week 1 (first vaccination visit). As for treatment: pre-vaccination baseline after standard-of-care therapy. Diagnosis in the donors showed new WHO grade 3 or 4 astrocytomas that were IDH1-mutant and ATRX-lost. J is TRBJ2-1 and V is TRBV20-1; D ambiguous. The sequencing used PBMCs, collected from a glioma patient treated with radiotherapy, temozolomide or both. The TCR was taken from a man over 45 with glioma. The chain's CDR3 is CSQDGYNEQFF. The CDR3 nucleotides read TGCAGCCAGGACGGTTACAATGAGCAGTTCTTC.